This passage covers 13 T cell receptor beta chains from one sample sequenced in a study of T cell repertoires in cytomegalovirus infection (dated by TCRdb to the late 2010s). Sequencing instrument: Illumina HiSeq 1500. TCRdb reran the public reads through fastp at Q25 and MiXCR, keeping productive beta chains. CDR3 protein sequences are deduplicated, and each keeps its most common genes and DNA. The sample table contains 110,000 to 150,000 distinct CDR3 sequences; only one count was recorded for about 32% of them. Of the sample, around 50% is held by the ten largest clones. Their target antigens are unknown. Interpreted using the paper, the treatment or condition label stands for: in vitro stimulation with specific CMV peptide epitopes to enrich CMV-specific T cells. The source was CD8+ T cells from cultured PBMCs, collected from culture after CMV antigen stimulation. The receptors shown here come from a human donor in good health (CMV status not recorded). Some clones in this sample may be carry-over from other donors' samples.

The chain couples TRBV12-3 or TRBV12-4 to TRBJ1-5, with TRBD1 matching over 9 bases. This CDR3 has 20 residues. V lost 5 bases and J lost 6; bases outside the gene matches: 23. The DNA for the CDR3 is TGTGCCAGCAGTCCTCGCACCCCCCGGACAGGGGATAGAATCAGTCAGCCCCAGCATTTT. It encodes CASSPRTPRTGDRISQPQHF.

The rearrangement uses TRBV7-9 and TRBJ1-6; D ambiguous. This CDR3 is built from 12 residues. In germline, CDR1 is SEHNR, CDR2 FQNEAQ (reference sequence). Trimming took off 7 bases at V and 7 bases at J, with 8 bases between the two ends. The chain's CDR3 is CASNINNSPLHF. In DNA form, the CDR3 reads TGTGCCAGCAATATTAACAATTCACCCCTCCACTTT.

The rearrangement uses TRBV3-1 and TRBJ1-1, with 7 bases matching TRBD1. CDR3 size: 15 residues. Germline CDR1 and CDR2: LGHDT and YNNKEL (reference sequence). V lost 1 base to trimming and J lost 1 base; unmatched junction nucleotides: 3. CDR3 loop: CASSQAQGGNTEAFF. In DNA form, the CDR3 reads TGTGCCAGCAGCCAAGCCCAGGGGGGGAACACTGAAGCTTTCTTT.

Many counts were recorded for this clonotype. V usage is TRBV11-1 and J usage is TRBJ1-1; tentative D call: TRBD1 (5 bases). The V gene's germline CDR1 is SGHAT and CDR2 FQDESV (reference sequence). Trimming removed 2 bases at V and 1 base at J, with 11 bases between. The CDR3 runs 15 residues. The CDR3 here is CASSLYRGTNTEAFF. The CDR3 coding sequence is TGTGCCAGCAGCTTATATAGGGGAACGAACACTGAAGCTTTCTTT.

The sample holds a few counts of this clonotype. The rearrangement uses TRBV7-6 and TRBJ2-1; possible D gene TRBD2, 5 bases. The V end lost 0 bases, the J end lost 8 bases, and 14 bases lay between the germline ends. The germline CDR1 and CDR2 sequences are SGHVS and FNYEAQ. The CDR3 runs 15 residues. The CDR3: CASSLAGEFGDEQFF. The CDR3, as DNA: TGTGCCAGCAGCTTAGCTGGGGAGTTTGGGGATGAGCAGTTCTTC.

Remarks on this clonotype: It may be a read error: a sequence one base away is much more abundant. This chain uses TRBV7-2 with TRBJ2-3; tentative D call: TRBD2 (5 bases). Germline CDR1 SGHTA, CDR2 FQGNSA. The CDR3 contains 12 residues. The CDR3, as DNA: TGTGTCAGCAGCTCCGGCGGGGATACGCAGTATTTT. This codes for CVSSSGGDTQYF.

This clonotype came up a few times. The rearrangement joins TRBV5-6 to TRBJ1-5, with TRBD1 matching over 12 bases. CDR1 is SGHDT and CDR2 is YYEEEE in the germline V gene. After removal of 4 bases from V and 6 bases from J, the junction contained 8 bases not matched to a gene. CDR3 length: 16 residues. The CDR3 loop is CASSTGTGGSSQPQHF. The CDR3 DNA reads as TGTGCCAGCAGCACCGGGACAGGGGGCTCGAGTCAGCCCCAGCATTTT.

This clonotype was seen ten or more times. The chain carries TRBV7-9 and TRBJ1-3; D might be TRBD1 (5 bases). Looked up from germline, CDR1 is SEHNR and CDR2 is FQNEAQ (reference sequence). The CDR3 is 15 amino acids. V was cut by 5 bases and J by 0 bases, with 11 bases left in between. The CDR3 sequence is CASSSGTASGNTIYF. CDR3 in DNA: TGTGCCAGCAGCAGTGGGACTGCCTCTGGAAACACCATATATTTT.

CDR3 in amino acids: CAWSVPPLATDTQYF. The CDR3 nucleotides read TGTGCCTGGAGTGTACCCCCCCTCGCCACAGATACGCAGTATTTT. The genes are TRBV30 and TRBJ2-3; no reliable D call. The ends were cut back, 0 bases at V and 2 bases at J, with 12 bases in the middle. Germline CDR1 is GTSNPN and CDR2 is SVGIG (reference sequence). CDR3 size: 15 residues. The full variable domain, rest sourced from reference TRBV30 and TRBJ2-3, is SQTIHQWPATLVQPVGSPLSLECTVEGTSNPNLYWYRQAAGRGLQLLFYSVGIGQISSEVPQNLSASRPQDRQFILSSKKLLLSDSGFYLCAWSVPPLATDTQYFGPGTRLTVL.

This clonotype was seen a handful of times. The gene calls are TRBV7-8 and TRBJ2-2, with 7 positions matching TRBD2. There are 14 residues in the CDR3. Germline V CDR1 and CDR2: SGHVS, FQNEAQ. With V trimmed by 4 bases and J by 6 bases, 5 bases remained unmatched. The CDR3 loop is CASSSAAGAGELFF. Here the CDR3 DNA reads TGTGCCAGCAGCTCTGCTGCGGGGGCCGGGGAGCTGTTTTTT. The full variable domain, its missing parts supplied by reference TRBV7-8 and TRBJ2-2, is GAGVSQSPRYKVAKRGQDVALRCDPISGHVSLFWYQQALGQGPEFLTYFQNEAQLDKSGLPSDRFFAERPEGSVSTLKIQRTQQEDSAVYLCASSSAAGAGELFFGEGSRLTVL.

This clonotype was observed many times. The junction departs from the called germline gene at one end, perhaps through a read error. The chain recombines TRBV28 with TRBJ1-2, with TRBD1 as a possible D gene (5 bases). The CDR3 is made up of 15 amino acids. The germline V gene has CDR1 MDHEN and CDR2 SYDVKM. CDR3 sequence: CASSFLGMGGSGYNF. The CDR3 DNA reads TGTGCCAGCAGTTTCCTTGGAATGGGGGGATCTGGCTACAACTTC.

This clonotype is a singleton in its sample. CDR3 sequence reads: CASSLPGRSEQYF. CDR3 sequence (DNA): TGTGCCAGCAGCCTGCCCGGGCGCTCCGAGCAGTACTTC. The chain joins TRBV7-4 to TRBJ2-7; D is unclear. The CDR3 has 13 amino acids. The V end was cut by 5 bases, the J end by 6 bases, with 14 bases between. The germline V gene has CDR1 SGHVT and CDR2 SQSDAQ.

This clonotype was found many times. The J gene is TRBJ2-2, the V gene TRBV7-6, with D hard to call. The germline V and J ends were trimmed by 5 bases and 9 bases, with 13 bases remaining between them. CDR1 is SGHVS, CDR2 FNYEAQ, per germline. CDR3 length: 13 residues. CDR3 protein: CASSVASGRELFF. In nucleotides, the CDR3 is TGTGCCAGCAGCGTGGCGTCCGGGCGGGAGCTGTTTTTT.